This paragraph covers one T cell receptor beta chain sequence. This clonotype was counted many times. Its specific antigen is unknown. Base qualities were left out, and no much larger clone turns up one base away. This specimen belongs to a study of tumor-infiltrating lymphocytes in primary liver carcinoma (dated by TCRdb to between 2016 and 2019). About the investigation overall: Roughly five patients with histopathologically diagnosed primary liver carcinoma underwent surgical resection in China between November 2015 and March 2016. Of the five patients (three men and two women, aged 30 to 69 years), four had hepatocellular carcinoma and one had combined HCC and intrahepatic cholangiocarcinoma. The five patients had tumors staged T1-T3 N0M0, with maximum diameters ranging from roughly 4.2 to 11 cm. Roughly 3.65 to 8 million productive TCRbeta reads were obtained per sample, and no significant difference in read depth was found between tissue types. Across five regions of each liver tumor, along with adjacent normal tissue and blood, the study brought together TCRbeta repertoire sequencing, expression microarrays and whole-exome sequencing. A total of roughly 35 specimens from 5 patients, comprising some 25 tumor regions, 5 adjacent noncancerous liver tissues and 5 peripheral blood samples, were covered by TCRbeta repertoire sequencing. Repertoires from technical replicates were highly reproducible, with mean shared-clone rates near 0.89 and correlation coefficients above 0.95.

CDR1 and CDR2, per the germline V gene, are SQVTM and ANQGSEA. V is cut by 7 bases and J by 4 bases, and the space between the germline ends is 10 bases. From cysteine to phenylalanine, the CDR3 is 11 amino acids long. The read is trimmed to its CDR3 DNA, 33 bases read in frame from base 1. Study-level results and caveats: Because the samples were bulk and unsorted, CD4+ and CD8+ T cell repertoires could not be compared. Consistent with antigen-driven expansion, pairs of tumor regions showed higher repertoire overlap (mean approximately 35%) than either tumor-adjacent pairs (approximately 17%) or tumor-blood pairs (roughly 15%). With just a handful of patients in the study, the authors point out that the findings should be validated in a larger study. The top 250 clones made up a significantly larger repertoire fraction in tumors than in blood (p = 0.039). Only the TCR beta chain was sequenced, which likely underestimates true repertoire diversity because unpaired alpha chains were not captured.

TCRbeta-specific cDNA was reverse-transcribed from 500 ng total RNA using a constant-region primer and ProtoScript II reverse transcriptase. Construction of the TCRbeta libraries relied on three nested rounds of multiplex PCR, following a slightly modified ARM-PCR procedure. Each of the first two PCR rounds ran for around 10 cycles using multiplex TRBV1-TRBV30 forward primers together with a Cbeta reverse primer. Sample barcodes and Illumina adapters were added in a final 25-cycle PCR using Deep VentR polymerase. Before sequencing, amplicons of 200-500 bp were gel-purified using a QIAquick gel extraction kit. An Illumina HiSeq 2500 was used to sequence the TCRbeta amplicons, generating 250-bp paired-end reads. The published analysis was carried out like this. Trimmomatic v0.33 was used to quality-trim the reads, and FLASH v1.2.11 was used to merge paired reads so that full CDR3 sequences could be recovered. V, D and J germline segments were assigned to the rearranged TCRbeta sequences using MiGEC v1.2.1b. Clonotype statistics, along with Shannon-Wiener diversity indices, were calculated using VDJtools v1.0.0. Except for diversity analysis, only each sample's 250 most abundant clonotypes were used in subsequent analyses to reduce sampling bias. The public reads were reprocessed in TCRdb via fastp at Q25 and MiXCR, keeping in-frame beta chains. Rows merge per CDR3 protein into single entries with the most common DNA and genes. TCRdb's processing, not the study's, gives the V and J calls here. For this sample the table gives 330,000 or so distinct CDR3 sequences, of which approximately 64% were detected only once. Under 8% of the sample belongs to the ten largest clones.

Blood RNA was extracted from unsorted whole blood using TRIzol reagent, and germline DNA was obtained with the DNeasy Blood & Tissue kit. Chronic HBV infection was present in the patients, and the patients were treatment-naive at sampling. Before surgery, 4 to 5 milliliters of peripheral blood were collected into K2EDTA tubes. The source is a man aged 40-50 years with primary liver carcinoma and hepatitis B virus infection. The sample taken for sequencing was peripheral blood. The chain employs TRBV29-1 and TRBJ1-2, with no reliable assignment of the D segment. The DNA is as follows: TGCAGCGGAGGAGACGGCTATGGCTACACCTTC. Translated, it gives CSGGDGYGYTF.